Listed here are 17 T cell receptor beta chains from one sample, sequenced in a study of T cells in Graves' hyperthyroidism and ophthalmopathy. TCR beta CDR3 region amplification was performed from RNA transcripts. Researchers ran a first-round RT-PCR on the TCR CDR3 using the HTBI primer set. TCRdb analysed the multiplex PCR reads with MiXCR anew, one entry per CDR3 protein. This sample carries roughly 500,000 distinct CDR3 sequences, around a quarter of them seen once, and the ten largest clones take approximately 10%. Sequenced material: blood. These receptors originate from a woman aged 30 to 39 with Graves' ophthalmopathy.

V is TRBV11-1 and J is TRBJ1-2; TRBD1 matches 8 bases. CDR1 is SGHAT and CDR2 is FQDESV in the germline V gene (reference sequence). The CDR3 length is 16 residues. Trimming cost V 0 bases and J 8 bases; bases outside gene matches: 11. In nucleotides, the CDR3 is TGTGCCAGCAGCTTAGCTCCGGACAGGGAATTTGGAGGCTACACCTTC. It encodes CASSLAPDREFGGYTF.

The genes are TRBV3-1 and TRBJ1-2; D not certain. The germline V and J ends were trimmed by 2 bases and 6 bases, with 4 bases remaining between them. The CDR3 extends over 11 amino acids. CDR1 and CDR2 (germline): LGHDT, YNNKEL (reference sequence). CDR3 sequence: CASSQRDGYTF. For the CDR3, the DNA is TGTGCCAGCAGCCAACGGGATGGCTACACCTTC.

This clonotype appeared many times. The V call is TRBV20-1, the J call TRBJ1-1; 7 positions agree with TRBD1. The CDR3 sequence is 14 residues long. Germline values: CDR1 DFQATT, CDR2 SNEGSKA (reference sequence). Trimming at V came to 3 bases and at J to 6 bases, leaving 10 bases not matched to a gene. The CDR3 protein is CSASFPRGEAEAFF. CDR3 nucleotide sequence: TGCAGTGCTAGTTTCCCCAGGGGGGAGGCTGAAGCTTTCTTT.

This sequence joins TRBV27 and TRBJ2-5, with D possibly being TRBD2 (5 bases). Germline loops: CDR1 MNHEY, CDR2 SMNVEV (reference sequence). V lost 3 bases and J 5 bases, leaving 10 bases between the germline ends. The CDR3 sequence is 13 residues long. The CDR3 loop reads CASSLEEGETQYF. The DNA of the CDR3 is TGTGCCAGCAGTTTGGAGGAAGGGGAGACCCAGTACTTC.

Concerning this clonotype itself: This is likely a read error, given that the CDR3 carries no conserved phenylalanine or tryptophan at its end. The chain combines TRBV6-2 or TRBV6-3 with TRBJ1-1; 7 bases map to TRBD1. CDR1 and CDR2 (germline): MNHEY, SVGEGT. This CDR3 contains 14 residues. The V gene end was trimmed by 6 bases and the J gene end by 4 bases; junction bases not matched to a gene: 8. The CDR3 loop reads CASSSGQLSTEAFY. The CDR3 nucleotides are TGTGCCAGCAGCTCGGGACAGTTGAGCACTGAAGCTTTCTAT.

This clonotype showed up many times. The chain combines TRBV11-2 with TRBJ1-2, with D hard to call. Germline values: CDR1 SGHAT, CDR2 FQNNGV. The germline V and J ends were trimmed by 6 bases and 7 bases, with 21 bases remaining between them. The CDR3 loop spans 15 amino acids. The CDR3 region has the DNA TGTGCCAGCAGTCCCGATGGGAGCAATAGTCGTGGCTACACCTTC. It yields the protein CASSPDGSNSRGYTF.

This chain joins TRBV6-1 and TRBJ2-2; D is undetermined. Germline loops: CDR1 MNHNS, CDR2 SASEGT. The V gene lost 4 bases and the J gene lost 7 bases, with 13 bases spanning the gap. The length of the CDR3 is 14 residues. The CDR3, as DNA: TGTGCCAGCAGTGTGGTCGGGTATAGCGGGGAGCTGTTTTTT. Translated: CASSVVGYSGELFF.

The CDR3 sequence: CASSFLPGSYEQYF. The CDR3 coding sequence is TGTGCCAGCAGTTTCCTCCCGGGGTCCTACGAGCAGTACTTC. The chain carries TRBV12-3 or TRBV12-4 and TRBJ2-7; possible D gene TRBD2, 5 bases. V was clipped by 3 bases and J by 1 base, with 10 bases between them. CDR3 length: 14 amino acids.

Ten or more counts support this clonotype. The rearrangement links TRBV19 to TRBJ2-7; possibly TRBD1 for D (6 bases). CDR1 and CDR2 (germline): LNHDA, SQIVND (reference sequence). Trimming stripped 6 bases from V and 2 bases from J, with 17 bases between. The CDR3 loop spans 15 amino acids. The CDR3 region has the DNA TGTGCCAGTAGCCTATTCACAGGGACCACCTACGAGCAGTACTTC. Protein: CASSLFTGTTYEQYF.

This clonotype has at least ten counts. This chain links TRBV11-3 with TRBJ1-1; 11 bases align to TRBD1. CDR3 length equals 18 residues. The junction had 17 bases not matched to a gene; V was cut back by 6 bases and J by 5 bases. Germline CDR1 reads SGHNT; CDR2 reads YENEEA. The CDR3 coding sequence is TGTGCCAGCAGACGTATTATGCGTCGGACAGGGGGCAATACTGAAGCTTTCTTT. Its protein is CASRRIMRRTGGNTEAFF.

Only a few counts were recorded for this clonotype. This may stem from a read error, because a much larger clone lies one nucleotide away. The conserved final phenylalanine or tryptophan is absent from the CDR3, which likely points to a read error. The chain couples TRBV7-2 to TRBJ1-1, with TRBD1 matching over 7 bases. The V gene's germline CDR1 is SGHTA and CDR2 FQGNSA. The ends lost 3 bases at V and 6 bases at J; junction bases unmatched: 7. This CDR3 spans 14 amino acids. This CDR3 is CASSLGEGAAEAFL. Written as DNA, the CDR3 is TGTGCCAGCAGCTTGGGCGAGGGGGCCGCTGAAGCTTTCCTT.

The gene calls are TRBV5-6 and TRBJ2-5, with D possibly being TRBD2 (5 bases). CDR1 and CDR2 (germline): SGHDT, YYEEEE. V was clipped by 2 bases and J by 5 bases, with 28 bases between them. The CDR3 totals 19 residues. The CDR3, as DNA: TGTGCCAGCAGCTTTTGGGAATTCGGACTGACAATCCGCCTGGAGACCCAGTACTTC. It codes for CASSFWEFGLTIRLETQYF.

This clonotype was seen at least ten times. V and J are TRBV6-5 and TRBJ1-6, with D possibly matching TRBD1 (5 bases). This CDR3 comprises 16 residues. Germline loops: CDR1 MNHEY, CDR2 SVGAGI. V shed 4 bases and J shed 5 bases, with 15 bases lying between them. The CDR3 reads CASSFSQEGNNSPLHF. The CDR3 DNA is TGTGCCAGCAGTTTTTCCCAGGAGGGGAATAATTCACCCCTCCACTTT.

This clonotype came up many times. The V call is TRBV10-1, the J call TRBJ1-2; no firm D call. The germline V and J ends were trimmed by 7 bases and 3 bases, with 12 bases remaining between them. CDR1 and CDR2 from the germline V gene are WNHNN and SYGVQD (reference sequence). This CDR3 has 13 residues. CDR3 sequence: CASILKADYGYTF. Written as DNA, the CDR3 is TGCGCCAGCATATTGAAGGCTGACTATGGCTACACCTTC.

The table lists this clonotype with many counts. The chain employs TRBV7-9 and TRBJ2-7; D gene unclear. The CDR3 spans 11 residues. With 1 base removed from V and 5 bases from J, the gap between germline ends came to 3 bases. Germline CDR1 SEHNR, CDR2 FQNEAQ (reference sequence). The CDR3 DNA follows: TGTGCCAGCAGCTTAGTGAACGAGCAGTACTTC. It translates to CASSLVNEQYF.

This clonotype was seen many times. J is TRBJ2-2 and V is TRBV28; tentative D call: TRBD1 (6 bases). This CDR3 region has 14 residues. Germline V gene sequence: CDR1 MDHEN, CDR2 SYDVKM. The V gene lost 4 bases and the J gene lost 3 bases, with 9 bases spanning the gap. The CDR3 sequence: CASSSGTHTGELFF. DNA for the CDR3: TGTGCCAGCAGTTCCGGGACACACACCGGGGAGCTGTTTTTT.

This clonotype has at least ten counts. This rearrangement joins TRBV24-1 to TRBJ1-1, with 10 positions matching TRBD1. Per the germline V gene, CDR1 is KGHDR and CDR2 is SFDVKD. J gave up 5 bases and V 3 bases, and 8 bases lay outside the gene matches. The CDR3 sequence is 16 residues long. The CDR3 DNA sequence: TGTGCCACCAGTGATCCCGGGACAGGGGTAGGAACTGAAGCTTTCTTT. This encodes CATSDPGTGVGTEAFF.